The present T cell receptor beta chain was sequenced within a study of post-analysis software for immune sequencing data. Across the whole study: Some patients lacked subtype; others had relapsing-remitting, secondary progressive or progressive-relapsing disease. Study-wide results and caveats: A handful of TRBV segments occurring more often in patients than controls included TRBV5-6, TRBV5-1 and TRBV20-1. Co-batched samples clustered tightly together by F measure. There was significantly lower normalized Chao1 diversity in multiple sclerosis patients than in controls.

Researchers reported that TCR beta cDNA libraries carried unique molecular identifiers. T cells numbering about 0.95 to 10 million gave rise to roughly 550,000 cDNA molecules. TCRdb ran MiXCR on the PCR reads and lists one entry per CDR3 protein. This table has about 400,000 distinct CDR3 sequences, around 33% appearing once. The CDR3 has 13 amino acids. V was cut by 6 bases and J by 8 bases, with 16 bases left in between. This clonotype was seen only a few times. Its matching antigen is unknown. This TCR was recovered from a girl between 5 and 17 years old with multiple sclerosis. The V call is TRBV12-3 or TRBV12-4, the J call TRBJ1-2; D is uncertain. Sequencing input: blood. The chain's CDR3 is CASSYDSFQGYTF. The DNA of the CDR3 is TGTGCCAGCAGCTACGACTCCTTTCAAGGCTACACCTTC.